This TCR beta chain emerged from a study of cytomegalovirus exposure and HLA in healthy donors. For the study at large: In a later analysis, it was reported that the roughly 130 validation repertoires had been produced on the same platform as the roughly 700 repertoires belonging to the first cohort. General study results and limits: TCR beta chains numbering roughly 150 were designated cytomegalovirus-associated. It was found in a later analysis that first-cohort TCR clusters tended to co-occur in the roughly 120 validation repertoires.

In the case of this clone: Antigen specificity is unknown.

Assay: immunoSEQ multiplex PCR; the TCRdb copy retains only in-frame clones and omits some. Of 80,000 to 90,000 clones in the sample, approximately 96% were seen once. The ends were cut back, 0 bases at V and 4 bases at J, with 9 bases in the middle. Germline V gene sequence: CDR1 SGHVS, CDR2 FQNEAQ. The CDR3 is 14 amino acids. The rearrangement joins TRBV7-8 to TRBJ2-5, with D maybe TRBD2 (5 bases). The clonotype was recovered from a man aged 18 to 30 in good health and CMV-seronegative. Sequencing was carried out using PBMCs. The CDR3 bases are TGTGCCAGCAGCTTAGCGGTAGCGCTAGAGACCCAGTACTTC. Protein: CASSLAVALETQYF.